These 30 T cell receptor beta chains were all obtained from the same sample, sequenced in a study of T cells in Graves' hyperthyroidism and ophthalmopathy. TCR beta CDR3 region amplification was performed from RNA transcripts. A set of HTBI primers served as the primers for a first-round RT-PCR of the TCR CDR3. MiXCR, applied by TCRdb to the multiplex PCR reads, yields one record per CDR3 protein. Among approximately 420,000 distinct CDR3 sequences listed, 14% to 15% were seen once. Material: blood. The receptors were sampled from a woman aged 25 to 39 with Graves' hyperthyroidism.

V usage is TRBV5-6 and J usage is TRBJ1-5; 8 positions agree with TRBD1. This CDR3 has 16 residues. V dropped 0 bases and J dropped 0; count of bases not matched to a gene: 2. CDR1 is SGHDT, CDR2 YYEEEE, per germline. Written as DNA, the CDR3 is TGTGCCAGCAGCTTGGGGGGACAGGTTAGCAATCAGCCCCAGCATTTT. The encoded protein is CASSLGGQVSNQPQHF.

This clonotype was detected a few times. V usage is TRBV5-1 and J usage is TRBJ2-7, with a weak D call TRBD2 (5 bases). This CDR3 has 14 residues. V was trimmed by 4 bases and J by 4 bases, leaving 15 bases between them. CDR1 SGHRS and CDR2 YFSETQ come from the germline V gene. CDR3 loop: CASSLREDSYEQYF. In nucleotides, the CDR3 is TGCGCCAGCAGCCTCCGGGAAGATTCTTACGAGCAGTACTTC.

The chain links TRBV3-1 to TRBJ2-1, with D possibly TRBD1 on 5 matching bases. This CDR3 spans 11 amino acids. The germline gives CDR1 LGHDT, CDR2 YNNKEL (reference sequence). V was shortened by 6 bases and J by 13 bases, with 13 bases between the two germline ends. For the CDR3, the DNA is TGTGCCAGCAGTCCTGGACGGACACAGTTCTTC. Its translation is CASSPGRTQFF.

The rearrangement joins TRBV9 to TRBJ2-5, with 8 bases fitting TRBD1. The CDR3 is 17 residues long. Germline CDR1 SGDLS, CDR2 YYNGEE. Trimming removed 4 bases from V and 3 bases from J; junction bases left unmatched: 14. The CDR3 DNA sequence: TGTGCCAGCAGCCCCGGCGCCGCAGGGGGCGCAGAAGAGACCCAGTACTTC. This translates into CASSPGAAGGAEETQYF. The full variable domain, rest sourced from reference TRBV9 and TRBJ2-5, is DSGVTQTPKHLITATGQRVTLRCSPRSGDLSVYWYQQSLDQGLQFLIQYYNGEERAKGNILERFSAQQFPDLHSELNLSSLELGDSALYFCASSPGAAGGAEETQYFGPGTRLLVL.

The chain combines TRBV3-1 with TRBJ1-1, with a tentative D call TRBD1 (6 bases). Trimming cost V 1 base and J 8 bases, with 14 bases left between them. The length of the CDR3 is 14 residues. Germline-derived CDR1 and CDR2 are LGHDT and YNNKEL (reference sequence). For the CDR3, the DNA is TGTGCCAGCAGCCAAGTTTGGGGGGCTGCCGAAGCTTTCTTT. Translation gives CASSQVWGAAEAFF.

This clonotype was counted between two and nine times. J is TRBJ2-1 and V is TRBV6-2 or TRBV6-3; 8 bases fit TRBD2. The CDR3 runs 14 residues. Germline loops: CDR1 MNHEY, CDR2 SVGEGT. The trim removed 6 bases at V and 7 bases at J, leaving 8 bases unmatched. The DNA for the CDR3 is TGTGCCAGCAGCCCCGGGACTAGGTGGAATGAGCAGTTCTTC. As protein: CASSPGTRWNEQFF.

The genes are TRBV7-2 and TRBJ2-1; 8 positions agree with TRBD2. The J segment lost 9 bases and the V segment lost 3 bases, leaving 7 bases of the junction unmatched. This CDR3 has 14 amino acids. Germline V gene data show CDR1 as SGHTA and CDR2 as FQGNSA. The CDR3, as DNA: TGTGCCAGCAGCTTGGGACTAGAAACGGGTGAGCAGTTCTTC. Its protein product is CASSLGLETGEQFF. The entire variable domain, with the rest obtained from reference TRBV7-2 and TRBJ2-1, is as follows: GAGVSQSPSNKVTEKGKDVELRCDPISGHTALYWYRQSLGQGLEFLIYFQGNSAPDKSGLPSDRFSAERTGGSVSTLTIQRTQQEDSAVYLCASSLGLETGEQFFGPGTRLTVL.

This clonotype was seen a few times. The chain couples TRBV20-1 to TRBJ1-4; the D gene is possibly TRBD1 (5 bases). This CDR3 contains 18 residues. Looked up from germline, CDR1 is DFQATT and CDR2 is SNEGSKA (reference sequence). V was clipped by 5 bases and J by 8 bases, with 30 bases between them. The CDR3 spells CSARGRDRFWGGDEKLFF. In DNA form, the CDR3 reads TGCAGTGCTCGAGGCCGGGACCGATTTTGGGGTGGGGACGAAAAACTGTTTTTT.

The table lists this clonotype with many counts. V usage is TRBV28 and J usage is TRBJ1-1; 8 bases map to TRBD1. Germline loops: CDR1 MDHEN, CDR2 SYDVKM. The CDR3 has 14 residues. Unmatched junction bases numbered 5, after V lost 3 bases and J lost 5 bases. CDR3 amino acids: CASSFPNRGTEAFF. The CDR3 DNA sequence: TGTGCCAGCAGTTTTCCCAACAGGGGGACTGAAGCTTTCTTT.

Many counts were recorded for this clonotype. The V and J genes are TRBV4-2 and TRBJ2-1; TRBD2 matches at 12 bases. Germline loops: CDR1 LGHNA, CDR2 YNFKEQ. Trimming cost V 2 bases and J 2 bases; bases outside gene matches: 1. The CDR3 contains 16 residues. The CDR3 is CASSQRLAGAYNEQFF. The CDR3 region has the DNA TGTGCCAGCAGCCAACGACTAGCGGGAGCCTACAATGAGCAGTTCTTC.

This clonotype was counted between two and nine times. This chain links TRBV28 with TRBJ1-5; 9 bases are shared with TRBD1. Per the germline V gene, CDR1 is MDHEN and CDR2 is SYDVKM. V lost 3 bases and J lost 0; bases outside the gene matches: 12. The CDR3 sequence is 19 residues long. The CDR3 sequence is CASSFLISKGQGSNQPQHF. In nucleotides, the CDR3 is TGTGCCAGCAGTTTCTTAATATCTAAGGGACAGGGTAGCAATCAGCCCCAGCATTTT.

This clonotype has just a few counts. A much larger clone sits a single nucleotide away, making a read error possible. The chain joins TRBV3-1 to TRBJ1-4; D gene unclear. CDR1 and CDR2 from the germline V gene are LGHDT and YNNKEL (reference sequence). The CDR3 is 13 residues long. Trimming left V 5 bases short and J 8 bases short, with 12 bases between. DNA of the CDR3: TGTGCCAGCAGCGTGTCCCGGTGGGAAAAACTGTTTTTT. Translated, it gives CASSVSRWEKLFF.

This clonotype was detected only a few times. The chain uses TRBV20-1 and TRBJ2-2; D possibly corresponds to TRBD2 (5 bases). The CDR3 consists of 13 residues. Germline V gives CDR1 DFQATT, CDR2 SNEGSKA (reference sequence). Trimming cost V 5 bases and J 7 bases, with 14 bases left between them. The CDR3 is CSAAPTGDGELFF. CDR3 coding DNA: TGCAGTGCTGCTCCGACCGGGGACGGGGAGCTGTTTTTT.

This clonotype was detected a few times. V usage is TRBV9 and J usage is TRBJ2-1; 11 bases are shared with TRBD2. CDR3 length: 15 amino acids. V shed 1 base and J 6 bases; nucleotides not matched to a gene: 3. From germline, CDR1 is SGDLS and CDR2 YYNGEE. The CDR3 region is CASSVTSGSRNEQFF. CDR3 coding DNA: TGTGCCAGCAGCGTAACTAGCGGGAGCCGCAATGAGCAGTTCTTC.

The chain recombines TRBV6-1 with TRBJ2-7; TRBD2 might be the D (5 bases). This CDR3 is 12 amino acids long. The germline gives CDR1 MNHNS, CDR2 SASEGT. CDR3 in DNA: TGTACTATCGAGGGAAGCTCCTACGAGCAGTACTTC. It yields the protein CTIEGSSYEQYF.

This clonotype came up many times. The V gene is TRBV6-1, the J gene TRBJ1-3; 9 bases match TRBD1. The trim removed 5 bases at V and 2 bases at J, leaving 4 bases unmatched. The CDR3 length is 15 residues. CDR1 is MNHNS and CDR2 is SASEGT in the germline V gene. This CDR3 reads CASSRRTGAGNTIYF. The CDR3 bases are TGTGCCAGCAGTAGAAGGACAGGGGCTGGAAACACCATATATTTT.

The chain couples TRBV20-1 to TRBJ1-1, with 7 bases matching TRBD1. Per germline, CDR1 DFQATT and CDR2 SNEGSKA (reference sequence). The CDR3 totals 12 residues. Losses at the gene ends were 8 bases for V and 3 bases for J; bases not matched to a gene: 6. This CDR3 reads CSPHRGDTEAFF. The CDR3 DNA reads TGCAGTCCACACAGGGGTGACACTGAAGCTTTCTTT.

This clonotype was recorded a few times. CDR3 DNA: TGTGCCAGCAGCCAAGTTCGGGGTCTCTCTACTGAAGCTTTCTTT. It is translated as CASSQVRGLSTEAFF. The gene calls are TRBV14 and TRBJ1-1; D uncertain. The germline V gene has CDR1 SGHDN and CDR2 FVKESK. V lost 1 base and J 5 bases, leaving 14 bases between the germline ends. The CDR3 has 15 amino acids.

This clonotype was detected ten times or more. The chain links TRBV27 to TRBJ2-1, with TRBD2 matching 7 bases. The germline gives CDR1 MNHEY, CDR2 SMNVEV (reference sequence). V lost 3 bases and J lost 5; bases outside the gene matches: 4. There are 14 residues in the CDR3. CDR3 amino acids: CASSFSSGNNEQFF. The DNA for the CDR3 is TGTGCCAGCAGTTTCTCTAGCGGTAACAATGAGCAGTTCTTC.

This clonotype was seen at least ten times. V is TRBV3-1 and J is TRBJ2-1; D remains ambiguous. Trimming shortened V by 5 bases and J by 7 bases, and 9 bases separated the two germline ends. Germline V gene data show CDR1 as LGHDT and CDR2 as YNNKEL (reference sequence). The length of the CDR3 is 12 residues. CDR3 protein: CASSVAGNEQFF. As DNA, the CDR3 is TGTGCCAGCAGCGTTGCTGGGAATGAGCAGTTCTTC.

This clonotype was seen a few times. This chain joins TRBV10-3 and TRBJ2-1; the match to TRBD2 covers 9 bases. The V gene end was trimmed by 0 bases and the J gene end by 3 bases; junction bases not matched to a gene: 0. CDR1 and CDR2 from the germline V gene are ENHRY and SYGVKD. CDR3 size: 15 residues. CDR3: CAISESTSGYNEQFF. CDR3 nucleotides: TGTGCCATCAGTGAGTCGACTAGCGGCTACAATGAGCAGTTCTTC.

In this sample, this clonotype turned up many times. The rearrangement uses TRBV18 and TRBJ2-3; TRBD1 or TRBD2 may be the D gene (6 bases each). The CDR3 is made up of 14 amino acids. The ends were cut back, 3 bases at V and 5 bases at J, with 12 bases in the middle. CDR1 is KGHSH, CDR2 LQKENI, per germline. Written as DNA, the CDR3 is TGTGCCAGCTCACCGTCGGGGGCGGGAGATACGCAGTATTTT. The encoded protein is CASSPSGAGDTQYF.

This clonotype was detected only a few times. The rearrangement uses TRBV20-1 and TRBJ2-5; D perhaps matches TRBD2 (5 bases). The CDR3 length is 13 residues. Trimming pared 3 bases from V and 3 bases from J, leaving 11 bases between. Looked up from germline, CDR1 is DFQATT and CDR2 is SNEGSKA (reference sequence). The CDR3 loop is CSASVTTKETQYF. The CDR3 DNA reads TGCAGTGCTAGTGTGACTACAAAAGAGACCCAGTACTTC.

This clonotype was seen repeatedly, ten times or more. The CDR3 reads CASNTPQGASGGYTF. For the CDR3, the DNA is TGTGCCAGCAACACCCCCCAGGGGGCGTCGGGTGGCTACACCTTC. This sequence joins TRBV28 and TRBJ1-2, with 8 bases identical to TRBD1. V gave up 7 bases and J gave up 7 bases; unmatched junction bases: 14. CDR3 length equals 15 residues. The germline CDR1 and CDR2 sequences are MDHEN and SYDVKM.

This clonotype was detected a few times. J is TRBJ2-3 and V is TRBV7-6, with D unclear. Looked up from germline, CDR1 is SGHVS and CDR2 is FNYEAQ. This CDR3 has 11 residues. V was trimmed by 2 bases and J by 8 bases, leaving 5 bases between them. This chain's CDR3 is CASSLLGTQYF. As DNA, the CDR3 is TGTGCCAGCAGCTTACTGGGTACGCAGTATTTT.

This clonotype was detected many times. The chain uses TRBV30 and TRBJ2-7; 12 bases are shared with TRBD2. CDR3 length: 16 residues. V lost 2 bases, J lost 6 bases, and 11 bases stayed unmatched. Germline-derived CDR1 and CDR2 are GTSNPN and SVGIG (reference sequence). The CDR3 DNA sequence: TGTGCCTGGAGTAGGAGGTCGGGACTAGCGGGTCTCGAGCAGTACTTC. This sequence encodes CAWSRRSGLAGLEQYF.

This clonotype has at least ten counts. This chain's CDR3 is CSAPTSLVSDTQYF. As DNA, the CDR3 is TGCAGTGCTCCGACTAGTCTGGTCTCAGATACGCAGTATTTT. The rearrangement joins TRBV20-1 to TRBJ2-3; a possible D gene is TRBD2 (6 bases). Germline CDR1 reads DFQATT; CDR2 reads SNEGSKA (reference sequence). CDR3 length: 14 amino acids. Trimming cost V 5 bases and J 4 bases, with 16 bases left between them.

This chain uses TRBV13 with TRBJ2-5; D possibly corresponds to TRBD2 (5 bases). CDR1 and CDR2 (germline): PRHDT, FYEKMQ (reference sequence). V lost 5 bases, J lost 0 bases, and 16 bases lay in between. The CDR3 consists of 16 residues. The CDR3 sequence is CASSSPYERYQETQYF. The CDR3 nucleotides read TGTGCCAGCAGCAGCCCCTATGAGCGGTACCAAGAGACCCAGTACTTC.

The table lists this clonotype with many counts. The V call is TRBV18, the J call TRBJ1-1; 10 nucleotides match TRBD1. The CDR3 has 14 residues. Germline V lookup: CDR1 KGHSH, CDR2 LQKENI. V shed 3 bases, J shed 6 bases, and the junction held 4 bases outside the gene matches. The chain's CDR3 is CASSPGTGAAEAFF. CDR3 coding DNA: TGTGCCAGCTCACCCGGGACAGGGGCAGCTGAAGCTTTCTTT.

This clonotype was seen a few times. CDR3 loop: CASSYINTGRSYNEQFF. CDR3 DNA sequence: TGTGCCAGCAGTTATATAAATACGGGACGTTCCTACAATGAGCAGTTCTTC. The chain recombines TRBV27 with TRBJ2-1; D assignment may be TRBD1 or TRBD2 (5 bases each). V gave up 4 bases and J gave up 1 base, with 17 bases separating them. The V gene's germline CDR1 is MNHEY and CDR2 SMNVEV (reference sequence). The CDR3 consists of 17 residues.